This TCR beta chain is drawn from a study of beta chain features in type 1 diabetes. As regards this clone: Its specificity is not known.

The authors reverse transcribed all of the isolated RNA, so sequencing captured expressed TCRB transcripts. Only in-frame clones appear in the TCRdb table, and some are missing; sequencing was by immunoSEQ multiplex PCR. The sample lists 400,000 to 550,000 clones; roughly 11% were seen once. The CDR3 runs to 15 residues. CDR1 and CDR2 (germline): SGDLS, YYNGEE. With 1 base removed from V and 5 bases from J, the gap between germline ends came to 15 bases. Study outcomes and limitations: Naive, central memory and regulatory TCRB repertoires appeared more similar among patients than healthy donors.

This TCR was sampled from a woman between 18 and 29 years old in good health. The sequenced material came from naive CD4+ T cells from blood. This chain connects TRBV9 to TRBJ2-5, with a possible D match to TRBD2 (6 bases). The CDR3 nucleotides are TGTGCCAGCAGCGTAAGGGCTAGCGTGAGGGAGACCCAGTACTTC. It encodes CASSVRASVRETQYF.